The next 16 T cell receptor beta chains were all read from a single sample in a study of T-cell reconstitution after alpha-beta-depleted transplantation in children. Unique molecular identifiers featured in how the TCRbeta library was prepared. Each CDR3 protein gets one entry after TCRdb re-called the PCR reads with MiXCR. The sample yields 600,000 or so distinct CDR3 sequences, approximately 22% seen once. The sequencing used PBMCs, mostly from graft donor cells, collected 360 days after TCRalphabeta/CD19-depleted stem cell transplant. The receptors stem from a boy younger than two who had a stem cell transplant for acute myeloid leukemia, so the T cells may come from the graft donor.

The sample holds many counts of this clonotype. This chain links TRBV29-1 with TRBJ2-1; 12 bases match TRBD2. V lost 7 bases, J lost 6 bases, and 7 bases stayed unmatched. This CDR3 is 14 amino acids long. Germline V lookup: CDR1 SQVTM, CDR2 ANQGSEA. The CDR3 region is CSASTSGGVNEQFF. Here the CDR3 DNA reads TGCAGCGCCTCGACTAGCGGGGGAGTCAATGAGCAGTTCTTC.

This clonotype was seen more than once but under ten times. The J gene is TRBJ1-1, the V gene TRBV29-1; no reliable D call. Germline CDR1 SQVTM, CDR2 ANQGSEA. CDR3 length equals 13 residues. Trimming pared 5 bases from V and 5 bases from J, leaving 15 bases between. The CDR3: CSVRSGQRTEAFF. Here the CDR3 DNA reads TGCAGCGTTCGGTCCGGGCAGAGAACTGAAGCTTTCTTT.

This clonotype was recorded a few times. This chain joins TRBV6-5 and TRBJ2-1; perhaps TRBD1 as D (5 bases). The CDR3 extends over 17 amino acids. Per germline, CDR1 MNHEY and CDR2 SVGAGI. Trimming cost V 6 bases and J 4 bases, with 22 bases left between them. CDR3 nucleotide sequence: TGTGCCAGCAGCCCCGACTGGGCCCTGGGGCGATACAATGAGCAGTTCTTC. This translates into CASSPDWALGRYNEQFF.

The J gene is TRBJ2-2, the V gene TRBV4-3; D perhaps matches TRBD1 (5 bases). Deletions cut 0 bases from V and 7 bases from J, with 12 bases between. The CDR3 sequence is 15 residues long. Germline V gives CDR1 LGHNA, CDR2 YSLEER. The CDR3 sequence is CASSQDGGAGGELFF. CDR3 DNA: TGCGCCAGCAGCCAAGACGGTGGGGCAGGCGGGGAGCTGTTTTTT.

This clonotype came up many times. This chain joins TRBV20-1 and TRBJ2-7; a weak D match, TRBD2 (5 bases). From germline, CDR1 is DFQATT and CDR2 SNEGSKA (reference sequence). With 1 base removed from V and 3 bases from J, the gap between germline ends came to 10 bases. The CDR3 loop spans 13 amino acids. DNA for the CDR3: TGCAGTGCTAGAGGACTGGGGAGCTACGAGCAGTACGTC. It codes for CSARGLGSYEQYV.

This clonotype was seen at least ten times. The V gene is TRBV29-1, the J gene TRBJ2-1; no clear D gene. The CDR3 is made up of 10 amino acids. CDR1 and CDR2 (germline): SQVTM, ANQGSEA. Trimming took off 3 bases at V and 10 bases at J, with 7 bases between the two ends. CDR3: CSVDGSEQFF. DNA for the CDR3: TGCAGCGTTGATGGAAGCGAGCAGTTCTTC.

This clonotype was picked up a small number of times. This sequence joins TRBV6-5 and TRBJ2-7; 9 positions agree with TRBD1. The CDR3 is 13 amino acids. CDR1 and CDR2 from the germline V gene are MNHEY and SVGAGI. V shed 5 bases, J shed 6 bases, and the junction held 5 bases outside the gene matches. CDR3 region: CASSPGTGTEQYF. In DNA, the CDR3 is TGTGCCAGCAGTCCCGGGACAGGGACCGAGCAGTACTTC.

The chain recombines TRBV12-3 or TRBV12-4 with TRBJ1-4, with 7 bases that match TRBD1. The CDR3 totals 13 residues. With V trimmed by 8 bases and J by 4 bases, 4 bases remained unmatched. The CDR3 here is CASQGQINEKLFF. The CDR3 nucleotides read TGTGCCAGCCAGGGACAGATTAATGAAAAACTGTTTTTT.

The V gene is TRBV12-3 or TRBV12-4, the J gene TRBJ2-7; D possibly uses TRBD1 or TRBD2 (5 bases each). The CDR3 consists of 14 residues. Trimming took 6 bases from V and 7 from J, leaving 19 bases between them. The CDR3 loop is CASSEGRLGREQYV. CDR3 coding DNA: TGTGCCAGCAGCGAGGGACGCCTGGGGAGAGAGCAGTACGTC.

The V and J genes are TRBV4-3 and TRBJ1-3; D ambiguous. V was trimmed by 4 bases and J by 7 bases, leaving 20 bases between them. Germline CDR1 LGHNA, CDR2 YSLEER. The CDR3 runs 16 residues. The CDR3 loop reads CASSLGPDLTANTIYF. CDR3 bases: TGCGCCAGCAGCCTCGGCCCGGATCTCACAGCCAACACCATATATTTT.

Written as DNA, the CDR3 is TGCAGTGCTAGGGCAGGAAAGAACGAGCAGTACGTC. Amino acids: CSARAGKNEQYV. J is TRBJ2-7 and V is TRBV20-1; D is undetermined. Germline CDR1 is DFQATT and CDR2 is SNEGSKA (reference sequence). The CDR3 totals 12 residues. Trimming stripped 3 bases from V and 5 bases from J, with 11 bases between.

The rearrangement uses TRBV20-1 and TRBJ2-3, with 11 bases that match TRBD2. The CDR3 has 15 residues. With 6 bases clipped from V and 2 bases from J, the junction kept 7 bases outside the gene matches. Germline V gene sequence: CDR1 DFQATT, CDR2 SNEGSKA (reference sequence). CDR3 protein: CSAHTSGGATDTQYF. CDR3 DNA sequence: TGCAGTGCCCACACTAGCGGGGGCGCCACAGATACGCAGTATTTT.

A note on this clonotype: A read error is possible here, since a much larger clone lies one base away. The chain joins TRBV5-5 to TRBJ2-1; 10 nucleotides agree with TRBD2. CDR3 length: 15 amino acids. V gave up 10 bases and J gave up 5 bases; unmatched junction bases: 12. Germline lookup yields CDR1 SGHKS and CDR2 YYEKEE (reference sequence). CDR3 sequence: CAGARTSGQHNEQFF. The CDR3 nucleotides read TGTGCCGGCGCCCGGACTAGCGGTCAACACAATGAGCAGTTCTTC.

This chain joins TRBV20-1 and TRBJ2-5, with 11 bases fitting TRBD2. The CDR3 length is 18 residues. V gave up 6 bases and J gave up 3 bases; unmatched junction bases: 18. Germline loops: CDR1 DFQATT, CDR2 SNEGSKA (reference sequence). The CDR3 loop is CSASLAGGTAILEETQYF. The CDR3 region has the DNA TGCAGTGCGTCCCTAGCGGGGGGAACTGCGATTCTAGAAGAGACCCAGTACTTC.

Points on this clonotype: A junction boundary mismatches the germline segment, possibly from a read error. The chain has TRBV20-1 and TRBJ1-4; TRBD1 matches 12 bases. The germline V gene encodes CDR1 DFQATT and CDR2 SNEGSKA (reference sequence). This CDR3 is 20 amino acids long. In DNA, the CDR3 is TGCTGTGCTAGAGATGGACGCCGGGACAGGGGGCAGGCAACTAATGAAAAACTGTTTTTT. Protein sequence: CCARDGRRDRGQATNEKLFF.

This clonotype has a count of ten or more. V and J are TRBV5-1 and TRBJ2-7; D uncertain. The CDR3 runs to 13 residues. Germline assignment: CDR1 SGHRS and CDR2 YFSETQ. V lost 0 bases, J lost 1 base, and 5 bases lay in between. Written as DNA, the CDR3 is TGCGCCAGCAGCTTGGGGGAATCCTACGAGCAGTACGTC. Translating it yields CASSLGESYEQYV.